A selection of T cell receptor beta chains follows, all from one sample in a study of cytomegalovirus exposure and HLA in healthy donors. The table came from immunoSEQ multiplex PCR; TCRdb's copy has only in-frame clones and leaves some out. The sample yields around 91,000 clones, roughly 78% seen once. The sample was PBMCs. The receptors stem from a woman aged 40 to 50 in good health and CMV-seropositive. Each CDR3 is given without its conserved first and last residue. Each record gives: V gene, J gene, CDR3 protein.

v_gene: TRBV4-3
j_gene: TRBJ2-1
CDR3aa: ASSRDQGSYNEQF

v_gene: TRBV7-3
j_gene: TRBJ2-1
CDR3aa: ASRLPGLAGYNEQF

v_gene: TRBV7-2
j_gene: TRBJ1-3
CDR3aa: ASSLGVGRLGNTIY

v_gene: TRBV15
j_gene: TRBJ2-1
CDR3aa: ATSSTMAGGLDEQF

v_gene: TRBV25-1
j_gene: TRBJ1-6
CDR3aa: ASRAGTGSSPLH

v_gene: TRBV10-3
j_gene: TRBJ2-5
CDR3aa: ASGTSGRGGQETQY

v_gene: TRBV6-4
j_gene: TRBJ2-3
CDR3aa: ASSPNPGIDTQY

v_gene: TRBV27
j_gene: TRBJ2-7
CDR3aa: ASSGGGYEQY

v_gene: TRBV28
j_gene: TRBJ1-5
CDR3aa: ASSFPSWPQH

v_gene: TRBV7-2
j_gene: TRBJ1-2
CDR3aa: ASSLDTNYGYT

v_gene: TRBV15
j_gene: TRBJ2-5
CDR3aa: ATSRGTSNEETQY

v_gene: TRBV10-3
j_gene: TRBJ2-3
CDR3aa: AISLEGTDTQY

v_gene: TRBV5-1
j_gene: TRBJ2-3
CDR3aa: ASSLVRTSPTDTQY

v_gene: TRBV6-6
j_gene: TRBJ1-5
CDR3aa: ASGQGNQPQH

v_gene: TRBV28
j_gene: TRBJ1-6
CDR3aa: ASREYNSPLH

v_gene: TRBV7-3
j_gene: TRBJ2-3
CDR3aa: ASSSVRGSTDTQY

v_gene: TRBV5-4
j_gene: TRBJ1-1
CDR3aa: ASSLLQGGYPEAF

v_gene: TRBV4-3
j_gene: TRBJ2-2
CDR3aa: ASSQELADTGELF

v_gene: TRBV9
j_gene: TRBJ1-1
CDR3aa: ASSVTGALNTEAF

v_gene: TRBV19
j_gene: TRBJ2-3
CDR3aa: ASSIGPAGGPDTQY

v_gene: TRBV5-8
j_gene: TRBJ1-3
CDR3aa: ASSLWTPGNTIY

v_gene: TRBV27
j_gene: TRBJ2-7
CDR3aa: ASKGTPRAYEQY

v_gene: TRBV7-9
j_gene: TRBJ1-2
CDR3aa: ASSSQGGNYGYT

v_gene: TRBV18
j_gene: TRBJ1-2
CDR3aa: ASSPPDRVYYGYT

v_gene: TRBV25-1
j_gene: TRBJ2-1
CDR3aa: ASSELGTGDGNEQF

v_gene: TRBV11-3
j_gene: TRBJ2-7
CDR3aa: ASSSRTSHEQY

v_gene: TRBV19
j_gene: TRBJ2-5
CDR3aa: ASSRTGIETQY

v_gene: TRBV7-9
j_gene: TRBJ2-3
CDR3aa: ASSLGRGYTDTQY

v_gene: TRBV4-1
j_gene: TRBJ1-2
CDR3aa: ASSQEGDRGYT

v_gene: TRBV4-2
j_gene: TRBJ1-1
CDR3aa: ASSQQTGPTEAF

v_gene: TRBV28
j_gene: TRBJ2-1
CDR3aa: ASRGTGDHNEQF

v_gene: TRBV19
j_gene: TRBJ1-5
CDR3aa: ASSIIIDQPQH

v_gene: TRBV18
j_gene: TRBJ1-1
CDR3aa: ASSPNGNTEAF

v_gene: TRBV4-3
j_gene: TRBJ2-3
CDR3aa: ASSQDSGGNTDTQY

v_gene: TRBV5-1
j_gene: TRBJ2-3
CDR3aa: ASSLGHTGLAGSTDTQY

v_gene: TRBV28
j_gene: TRBJ1-4
CDR3aa: ASSPWTGGGEKLF

v_gene: TRBV6-5
j_gene: TRBJ1-2
CDR3aa: ASSTLGVLYGYT

v_gene: TRBV6-4
j_gene: TRBJ2-1
CDR3aa: ASSRDSLGGEQF

v_gene: TRBV7-3
j_gene: TRBJ1-2
CDR3aa: ASSLGQGDYT

v_gene: TRBV2
j_gene: TRBJ1-1
CDR3aa: ASSERQMNTEAF